These T cell receptor beta chains were read from a single sample in a study of T cell responses to AZD1222 COVID-19 vaccine. The repertoire was sequenced with immunoSEQ multiplex PCR; TCRdb's copy has only in-frame clones and lacks some. The sample carries 120,000 or so clones, 70% to 85% recorded once. The source was peripheral blood, collected 28 days after the second AZD1222 dose. The receptors originated from an adult who received the AZD1222 COVID-19 vaccine. The CDR3 runs from the conserved cysteine through the conserved F or W. The D gene is left open where the match is weak. Size values are once, few and many counts, or a class for expanded clones, and some rows have none.

>TRBV6-1|TRBJ2-7|-|-|14
CASSEAMLTYEQYF
TGTGCCAGCAGTGAAGCGATGTTAACCTACGAGCAGTACTTC
>TRBV6-5|TRBJ1-5|-|-|14
CASVFQGGTQPQHF
TGTGCCAGCGTCTTTCAGGGTGGAACCCAGCCCCAGCATTTT
>TRBV3-1/TRBV3-2|TRBJ1-5|-|-|14
CASSQRTGYQPQHF
TGTGCCAGCAGCCAAAGAACAGGTTATCAGCCCCAGCATTTT
>TRBV28|TRBJ1-2|-|-|15
CASSLMGRGNYGYTF
TGTGCCAGCAGTTTAATGGGCAGGGGTAACTATGGCTACACCTTC
>TRBV7-3|TRBJ2-5|-|-|13
CASSLRGEETQYF
TGTGCCAGCAGCTTAAGAGGGGAAGAGACCCAGTACTTC
>TRBV2|TRBJ1-4|-|-|16
CASSDVVGSTNEKLFF
TGTGCCAGCAGTGATGTAGTGGGCTCAACTAATGAAAAACTGTTTTTT
>TRBV19|TRBJ2-7|-|few|13
CASASGLSYEQYF
TGTGCCAGTGCCTCGGGTCTCTCCTACGAGCAGTACTTC
>TRBV7-2|TRBJ1-1|-|-|14
CASIHPPGSTEAFF
TGTGCCAGCATCCACCCCCCGGGTTCCACTGAAGCTTTCTTT
>TRBV5-8|TRBJ2-3|-|-|16
CASSDAGAGGTDTQYF
TGTGCCAGCAGCGACGCAGGGGCGGGGGGCACAGATACGCAGTATTTT
>TRBV21-1|TRBJ2-7|-|-|16
CASSTELAGGPYEQYF
TGTGCCAGCAGCACGGAACTAGCGGGGGGGCCGTACGAGCAGTACTTC
>TRBV27|TRBJ2-1|-|-|13
CASRVGGYNEQFF
TGTGCCAGCAGGGTTGGCGGATACAATGAGCAGTTCTTC
>TRBV7-9|TRBJ1-1|-|once|15
CASSLRGAGQAEAFF
TGTGCCAGCAGCTTAAGGGGGGCAGGGCAGGCTGAAGCTTTCTTT
>TRBV6-2/TRBV6-3|TRBJ2-4|-|-|13
CASSYSQQNIQYF
TGTGCCAGCAGTTACTCCCAGCAAAACATTCAGTACTTC
>TRBV10-3|TRBJ2-3|TRBD1|-|14
CAIRQGGGTDTQYF
TGTGCCATCAGACAGGGGGGCGGCACAGATACGCAGTATTTT
>TRBV5-1|TRBJ1-6|TRBD1|-|16
CASSLQGASYNSPLHF
TGCGCCAGCAGCTTGCAGGGGGCCTCTTATAATTCACCCCTCCACTTT
>TRBV10-1|TRBJ2-7|-|-|14
CASTPDRNSYEQYF
TGCGCCAGCACACCGGACAGAAACTCCTACGAGCAGTACTTC
>TRBV19|TRBJ2-5|-|-|15
CASSRGPLDYETQYF
TGTGCCAGTAGTAGGGGTCCGCTAGATTACGAGACCCAGTACTTC
>TRBV18|TRBJ1-6|-|-|15
CASSPRRDRGSPLHF
TGTGCCAGCTCACCGCGAAGGGACCGGGGCTCACCCCTCCACTTT
>TRBV9|TRBJ2-1|-|-|14
CASSPGVGKDEQFF
TGTGCCAGCAGCCCAGGAGTAGGGAAAGATGAGCAGTTCTTC
>TRBV28|TRBJ1-5|-|-|16
CASSPLSGMGNQPQHF
TGTGCCAGCAGTCCCCTCTCGGGGATGGGCAATCAGCCCCAGCATTTT
>TRBV27|TRBJ1-5|-|-|15
CASSLSIGVSQPQHF
TGTGCCAGCAGTTTATCAATCGGGGTTTCGCAGCCCCAGCATTTT
>TRBV7-2|TRBJ2-1|TRBD2|once|18
CASSLGRGSGVTYNEQFF
TGTGCCAGCAGCTTAGGGAGGGGTAGCGGGGTAACCTACAATGAGCAGTTCTTC
>TRBV19|TRBJ2-3|-|-|14
CASSITLRADTQYF
TGTGCCAGTAGTATTACCCTCAGGGCGGATACGCAGTATTTT
>TRBV6-2/TRBV6-3|TRBJ2-1|TRBD2|once|17
CASSYPISGGYNDEQFF
TGTGCCAGCAGTTACCCAATTAGCGGGGGGTACAACGATGAGCAGTTCTTC
>TRBV19|TRBJ2-3|-|-|16
CASSARRQSSTDTQYF
TGTGCCAGTAGTGCCCGCCGGCAATCTAGCACAGATACGCAGTATTTT
>TRBV3-1/TRBV3-2|TRBJ1-1|-|-|12
CASSQAGGEAFF
TGTGCCAGCAGCCAAGCGGGGGGTGAAGCTTTCTTT
>TRBV7-9|TRBJ1-5|-|-|12
CASSTNNQPQHF
TGTGCCAGCTCAACCAACAATCAGCCCCAGCATTTT
>TRBV7-3|TRBJ2-7|-|-|14
CASSALQGPYEQYF
TGTGCCAGCAGCGCACTACAGGGACCCTACGAGCAGTACTTC
>TRBV28|TRBJ2-2|TRBD2|-|17
CASLGGLAVIFPGELFF
TGTGCCAGCCTAGGGGGACTAGCGGTTATATTCCCCGGGGAGCTGTTTTTT
>TRBV7-6|TRBJ1-2|-|-|15
CASSPQATGLYGYTF
TGTGCCAGCAGCCCACAGGCAACGGGTCTCTATGGCTACACCTTC
>TRBV11-2|TRBJ1-6|-|-|14
CASSLPGAGTPLHF
TGTGCCAGCAGCCTCCCGGGGGCAGGGACACCCCTCCACTTT
>TRBV9|TRBJ2-3|TRBD2|-|15
CASSSPGGGLDTQYF
TGTGCCAGCAGCTCCCCGGGAGGGGGGCTAGATACGCAGTATTTT
>TRBV11-2|TRBJ2-7|-|-|13
CASSLAGVYEQYF
TGTGCCAGCAGCTTAGCAGGGGTCTACGAGCAGTACTTC
>TRBV9|TRBJ2-1|-|-|14
CASSVGGPYNEQFF
TGTGCCAGCAGCGTTGGGGGGCCCTACAATGAGCAGTTCTTC
>TRBV6-5|TRBJ2-5|TRBD2|-|14
CASSKTSGQETQYF
TGTGCCAGCAGTAAGACTAGCGGCCAAGAGACCCAGTACTTC
>TRBV5-1|TRBJ1-2|-|-|15
CASSLAASSANGYTF
TGCGCCAGCAGCTTGGCCGCGAGCAGTGCTAATGGCTACACCTTC
>TRBV16|TRBJ1-5|-|once|15
CASSQAAPLNQPQHF
TGTGCCAGCAGCCAAGCGGCTCCACTCAATCAGCCCCAGCATTTT
>TRBV6-4|TRBJ2-3|TRBD2|medium-sized|16
CASSDSPSGGADTQYF
TGTGCCAGCAGTGACTCGCCTAGCGGGGGGGCAGATACGCAGTATTTT
>TRBV6-6|TRBJ2-2|-|-|14
CASSYSASFGELFF
TGTGCCAGCAGTTACTCGGCTAGCTTCGGGGAGCTGTTTTTT
>TRBV19|TRBJ2-5|TRBD2|-|15
CASSPPLAPQETQYF
TGTGCCAGTAGTCCCCCACTAGCGCCACAAGAGACCCAGTACTTC
>TRBV30|TRBJ1-2|-|once|14
CACYGHLVANGYTF
TGTGCCTGTTACGGACATCTAGTTGCTAATGGCTACACCTTC
>TRBV6-5|TRBJ1-5|-|-|15
CASRMDRLSNQPQHF
TGTGCCAGCCGGATGGACAGACTTAGCAATCAGCCCCAGCATTTT
>TRBV6-5|TRBJ2-3|-|few|13
CASMVAHTDTQYF
TGTGCCAGCATGGTTGCCCACACAGATACGCAGTATTTT
>TRBV2|TRBJ1-5|-|-|15
CASSGHASGNQPQHF
TGTGCCAGCAGTGGGCATGCTTCGGGCAATCAGCCCCAGCATTTT
>TRBV7-2|TRBJ2-1|-|-|14
CASTLLTDRGEQFF
TGTGCCAGCACCCTTTTGACAGACCGGGGTGAGCAGTTCTTC
>TRBV2|TRBJ2-5|-|-|14
CASSVIGGSETQYF
TGTGCCAGCAGTGTAATAGGGGGTTCAGAGACCCAGTACTTC
>TRBV18|TRBJ1-4|-|-|14
CASSAGVANEKLFF
TGTGCCAGCTCAGCAGGGGTAGCTAATGAAAAACTGTTTTTT
>TRBV19|TRBJ2-1|-|-|17
CASKDPGLPGSYNEQFF
TGTGCCAGTAAGGACCCGGGACTCCCGGGCTCCTACAATGAGCAGTTCTTC
>TRBV3-1/TRBV3-2|TRBJ1-3|-|-|13
CASSRDSRNTIYF
TGTGCCAGCAGCCGGGACTCCCGAAACACCATATATTTT
>TRBV18|TRBJ1-5|-|-|16
CASSPLGGWGNQPQHF
TGTGCCAGCTCACCATTGGGGGGCTGGGGCAATCAGCCCCAGCATTTT
>TRBV4-3|TRBJ2-1|-|-|16
CASSQADRDTDNEQFF
TGCGCCAGCAGCCAGGCTGACCGGGACACTGACAATGAGCAGTTCTTC
>TRBV27|TRBJ1-5|TRBD1|-|14
CASSDRVGGQPQHF
TGTGCCAGCTCGGACAGGGTAGGCGGTCAGCCCCAGCATTTT
>TRBV24-1|TRBJ1-5|-|-|13
CATRGTWDQPQHF
TGTGCCACCAGGGGGACCTGGGATCAGCCCCAGCATTTT
>TRBV21-1|TRBJ2-7|-|-|14
CASSTPGQSYEQYF
TGTGCCAGCAGCACCCCGGGACAGAGCTACGAGCAGTACTTC
>TRBV27|TRBJ1-4|-|-|14
CASSLMGSAQKLFF
TGTGCCAGCAGTTTAATGGGGAGCGCCCAAAAACTGTTTTTT
>TRBV6-2/TRBV6-3|TRBJ2-7|-|-|15
CASSYKVDSTYEQYF
TGTGCCAGCAGTTACAAAGTGGATTCTACCTACGAGCAGTACTTC
>TRBV9|TRBJ1-6|-|-|16
CASSAGPSSYNSPLHF
TGTGCCAGCAGCGCTGGACCGAGCTCCTATAATTCACCCCTCCACTTT